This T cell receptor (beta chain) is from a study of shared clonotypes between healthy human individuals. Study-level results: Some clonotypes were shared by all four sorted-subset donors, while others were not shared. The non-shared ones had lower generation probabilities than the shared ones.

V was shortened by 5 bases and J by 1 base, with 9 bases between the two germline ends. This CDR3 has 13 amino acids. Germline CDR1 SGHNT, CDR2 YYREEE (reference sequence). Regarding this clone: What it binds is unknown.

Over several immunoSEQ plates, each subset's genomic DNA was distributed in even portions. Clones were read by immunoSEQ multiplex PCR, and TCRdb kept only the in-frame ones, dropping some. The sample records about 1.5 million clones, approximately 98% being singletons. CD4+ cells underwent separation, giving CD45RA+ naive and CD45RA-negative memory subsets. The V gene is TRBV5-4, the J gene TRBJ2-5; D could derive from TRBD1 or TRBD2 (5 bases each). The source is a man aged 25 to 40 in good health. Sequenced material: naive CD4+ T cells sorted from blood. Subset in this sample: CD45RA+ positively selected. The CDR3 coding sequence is TGTGCCAGCAGGGGACGGTCCCAAGAGACCCAGTACTTC. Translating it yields CASRGRSQETQYF.